Following are 10 T cell receptor beta chains from one sample sequenced in a study of cytomegalovirus exposure and HLA in healthy donors. This PCR relied on a set of 60 Vbeta primers and 13 Jbeta primers. Assay used: immunoSEQ multiplex PCR; TCRdb lists only in-frame clones, some missing. There are approximately 91,000 clones in the sample; about nine tenths occur only once, and about 8.6% lies in the top ten. Sequenced: PBMCs. These TCRs come from a young man in good health and CMV-seropositive.

This sequence joins TRBV28 and TRBJ1-1; D ambiguous. Germline loops: CDR1 MDHEN, CDR2 SYDVKM. This CDR3 is 14 amino acids long. Trimming took 3 bases from V and 0 from J, leaving 8 bases between them. The CDR3 spells CASSFHTMNTEAFF. The CDR3 DNA follows: TGTGCCAGCAGTTTTCATACTATGAACACTGAAGCTTTCTTT.

The J gene is TRBJ2-5, the V gene TRBV5-8, with D possibly TRBD1 on 6 matching bases. The length of the CDR3 is 14 residues. Per germline, CDR1 SGHTS and CDR2 YDEGEE. With 4 bases removed from V and 4 bases from J, the gap between germline ends came to 14 bases. The CDR3, as DNA: TGTGCCAGCAGCACTGGACAGCCTCCAGAGACCCAGTACTTC. It is translated as CASSTGQPPETQYF.

The CDR3 spells CASSSIVGLRSYNEQFF. In DNA form, the CDR3 reads TGTGCCAGCAGTTCGATTGTGGGACTACGTTCCTACAATGAGCAGTTCTTC. The J gene is TRBJ2-1, the V gene TRBV28, with 7 bases matching TRBD2. This CDR3 spans 17 amino acids. Germline V gives CDR1 MDHEN, CDR2 SYDVKM. V gave up 4 bases and J gave up 1 base; unmatched junction bases: 10. Full variable domain (remainder filled in from reference TRBV28 and TRBJ2-1): DVKVTQSSRYLVKRTGEKVFLECVQDMDHENMFWYRQDPGLGLRLIYFSYDVKMKEKGDIPEGYSVSREKKERFSLILESASTNQTSMYLCASSSIVGLRSYNEQFFGPGTRLTVL.

The chain carries TRBV5-1 and TRBJ2-1, with D tentatively TRBD1 (6 bases). CDR3 length equals 15 residues. V lost 2 bases and J lost 0, with 9 bases in between. Germline values: CDR1 SGHRS, CDR2 YFSETQ. CDR3 residues: CASSFGQNSYNEQFF. The CDR3 DNA reads TGCGCCAGCAGCTTCGGACAGAACTCCTACAATGAGCAGTTCTTC.

The chain is built from TRBV5-1 and TRBJ2-7, with a possible D match to TRBD2 (5 bases). Per germline, CDR1 SGHRS and CDR2 YFSETQ. The CDR3 covers 14 residues. V was trimmed by 0 bases and J by 7 bases, leaving 14 bases between them. DNA for the CDR3: TGCGCCAGCAGCTTGGATCCGAACACGGGGGAGCAGTACTTC. Its translation: CASSLDPNTGEQYF.

This clone was counted once. The chain uses TRBV28 and TRBJ1-2, with 7 bases matching TRBD1. V shed 4 bases, J shed 1 base, and the junction held 6 bases outside the gene matches. CDR3 size: 15 residues. CDR1 and CDR2 (germline): MDHEN, SYDVKM. The DNA for the CDR3 is TGTGCCAGCAGTTCTGGAGACAGGGTTAACTATGGCTACACCTTC. Its protein product is CASSSGDRVNYGYTF.

The V gene is TRBV28, the J gene TRBJ2-1, with D possibly being TRBD2 (5 bases). CDR3 length equals 12 residues. Trimming removed 8 bases at V and 7 bases at J, with 12 bases between. From germline, CDR1 is MDHEN and CDR2 SYDVKM. This CDR3 reads CASETLGNEQFF. DNA of the CDR3: TGTGCCAGCGAAACACTAGGGAATGAGCAGTTCTTC.

Concerning this clone itself: At one boundary the junction diverges from the germline segment, which might be a read error. V gene TRBV2 combines with J gene TRBJ2-5, with 7 positions matching TRBD1. This CDR3 comprises 15 residues. Germline V lookup: CDR1 SNHLY, CDR2 FYNNEI. CDR3 sequence reads: CASSEAGTEQEAQYF. The DNA for the CDR3 is TGTGCCAGCAGTGAAGCGGGGACAGAGCAAGAGGCCCAGTACTTC.

The chain joins TRBV10-1 to TRBJ2-1, with 13 bases that match TRBD2. CDR3 length: 16 amino acids. Trimming took 4 bases from V and 7 from J; bases not matched to a gene: 7. From germline, CDR1 is WNHNN and CDR2 SYGVQD (reference sequence). The CDR3 here is CASSGGTSGIFNEQFF. CDR3 coding DNA: TGCGCCAGCAGTGGAGGGACTAGCGGGATTTTTAATGAGCAGTTCTTC.

The V gene is TRBV28, the J gene TRBJ2-7; 8 nucleotides line up with TRBD2. Germline lookup yields CDR1 MDHEN and CDR2 SYDVKM. Trimming at V came to 5 bases and at J to 3 bases, leaving 12 bases not matched to a gene. CDR3 length: 16 amino acids. The CDR3 DNA reads as TGTGCCAGCAGTGGCCGGGGGGGTGTAGGGCTCTACGAGCAGTACTTC. Protein sequence: CASSGRGGVGLYEQYF.